These 14 T cell receptor delta chains were all obtained from the same sample, sequenced in a study of gamma-delta T cells after stem cell transplantation. TCRdb reanalysed the RT-PCR reads with CATT. The sample lists some 10,000 delta-chain clones; about 1.2% were seen once. The sequenced sample was gamma-delta T cells. These receptor sequences come from a human donor. It is not recorded whose cells these are; they may come from a transplant donor.

In regard to this clone: A clone one base away is much larger, so this may be a read error. The chain is built from TRDV2 and TRDJ1; TRDD3 is a possible D gene (5 bases). Germline V gene sequence: CDR1 GEAIGNYY, CDR2 EKD. The CDR3 is made up of 24 amino acids. Deletions cut 1 base from V and 3 bases from J, with 41 bases between. CDR3 sequence: CACDTLPEAILSLGPGRHADKLIF. CDR3 sequence (DNA): TGTGCCTGTGACACACTGCCTGAGGCTATACTATCGCTGGGACCCGGGAGGCACGCCGATAAACTCATCTTT.

This clone is labeled medium-sized (0.01 to 0.1%). The chain links TRDV2 to TRDJ1, with 7 bases aligning to TRDD3. This CDR3 has 18 amino acids. Germline trimming cut 3 bases from V and 1 base from J; bases unmatched to any gene: 16. CDR1 GEAIGNYY and CDR2 EKD come from the germline V gene. The chain's CDR3 is CACDALTGDPAGTDKLIF. The CDR3 nucleotides read TGTGCCTGTGACGCTCTTACTGGGGACCCCGCGGGCACCGATAAACTCATCTTT.

This clone was observed a few times. The TCRdb record carries a much larger clone's protein, which differs from this DNA's translation at residue 4; a read error is the likely cause, and the protein listed here is the DNA translation. This sequence joins TRDV2 and TRDJ3, with a weak D call TRDD3 (5 bases). This CDR3 is built from 19 residues. CDR1 and CDR2 from the germline V gene are GEAIGNYY and EKD. CDR3 coding DNA: TGTGCCTGTGGCACCGTAGGGATGGACATCTCCTGGGACACCCGACAGATGTTTTTC. This sequence encodes CACGTVGMDISWDTRQMFF.

Note on this clone: TCRdb pairs this DNA with a much larger clone's protein that differs at residue 3, likely a read error; the protein shown was translated from the DNA. The genes are TRDV2 and TRDJ1, with 8 positions matching TRDD3. The CDR3 has 16 residues. Germline lookup yields CDR1 GEAIGNYY and CDR2 EKD. The CDR3 is CARDTLGGSDTDKLIF. CDR3 bases: TGTGCCCGTGACACCCTTGGGGGATCCGACACCGATAAACTCATCTTT.

Sample share makes this clone medium-sized. The CDR3 sequence is CACDGLGDKDKLIF. The CDR3 DNA sequence: TGTGCCTGTGACGGTCTGGGGGATAAGGATAAACTCATCTTT. V gene TRDV2 combines with J gene TRDJ1; 10 positions agree with TRDD3. Losses at the gene ends were 3 bases for V and 5 bases for J; bases not matched to a gene: 5. The CDR3 extends over 14 amino acids. Germline lookup yields CDR1 GEAIGNYY and CDR2 EKD.

Of note for this clone: This DNA translates differently at residue 10 from the TCRdb protein, which is that of a much larger clone; a read error is likely, and the protein shown is the DNA's own translation. This chain joins TRDV2 and TRDJ1; the match to TRDD3 covers 9 bases. V was clipped by 0 bases and J by 3 bases; unmatched bases: 4. The CDR3 totals 15 residues. Germline V lookup: CDR1 GEAIGNYY, CDR2 EKD. CDR3 loop: CACDTLLGEPDKLIF. The CDR3 nucleotides read TGTGCCTGTGACACCTTACTGGGGGAGCCCGATAAACTCATCTTT.

This clone was seen only a few times. A read error is likely here: a far larger clone is one base away. Other DNA sequences of this sample code for an identical CDR3. V usage is TRDV2 and J usage is TRDJ1; D unclear. From germline, CDR1 is GEAIGNYY and CDR2 EKD. The V gene lost 1 base and the J gene lost 2 bases, with 13 bases spanning the gap. The CDR3 loop spans 15 amino acids. The chain's CDR3 is CACDTAPGRTDKLIF. CDR3 in DNA: TGTGCCTGTGACACGGCTCCGGGGCGGACCGATAAACTCATCTTT.

In its sample, this clone is medium-sized. The same CDR3 is also encoded by other DNA sequences in this sample. The chain carries TRDV2 and TRDJ1; TRDD3 matches 11 bases. The ends lost 0 bases at V and 4 bases at J; junction bases unmatched: 9. CDR3 length: 17 amino acids. CDR1 and CDR2 from the germline V gene are GEAIGNYY and EKD. CDR3 nucleotides: TGTGCCTGTGACACCGTTGGGGGATACGGCAGGGACGATAAACTCATCTTT. This sequence encodes CACDTVGGYGRDDKLIF.

This clone rates as medium-sized. The chain combines TRDV2 with TRDJ1; TRDD3 matches 8 bases. CDR1 GEAIGNYY and CDR2 EKD come from the germline V gene. The J segment lost 1 base and the V segment lost 0 bases, leaving 9 bases of the junction unmatched. This CDR3 is built from 17 residues. The CDR3 is CACDTVVLGVPTDKLIF. The CDR3 DNA follows: TGTGCCTGTGACACCGTCGTACTGGGGGTTCCCACCGATAAACTCATCTTT.

This clone was detected a few times. The mismatch at residue 13 between this DNA's translation and the TCRdb protein of a much larger clone likely reflects a read error; the protein shown is translated from the DNA. The CDR3 nucleotides are TGTGCCTGTGACAACCTATCTTCGTACTGGGGGTCGGCAGCACAACTCTTCTTT. Its protein is CACDNLSSYWGSAAQLFF. This chain uses TRDV2 with TRDJ2, with 8 bases aligning to TRDD3. The CDR3 runs 18 residues. Germline V CDR1 and CDR2: GEAIGNYY, EKD. V shed 2 bases and J 6 bases; nucleotides not matched to a gene: 16.

This clone was seen only a few times. A far larger clone differs by one base, so this is likely a read error. J is TRDJ1 and V is TRDV2; 13 bases agree with TRDD3. CDR1 is GEAIGNYY, CDR2 EKD, per germline. V dropped 3 bases and J dropped 0; count of bases not matched to a gene: 6. The CDR3 spans 17 residues. In nucleotides, the CDR3 is TGTGCCTGTGACCCAGTACTGGGGGATACGCACACCGATAAACTCATCTTT. Amino acids: CACDPVLGDTHTDKLIF.

This clone has more than one count but fewer than ten. The sample carries other DNA sequences with the same CDR3. The chain links TRDV2 to TRDJ1; 13 bases are a match to TRDD3. V shed 1 base, J shed 3 bases, and the junction held 4 bases outside the gene matches. Germline CDR1 GEAIGNYY, CDR2 EKD. The CDR3 totals 16 residues. CDR3 in amino acids: CACDTLLGDTSDKLIF. In nucleotides, the CDR3 is TGTGCCTGTGACACGTTACTGGGGGATACGTCCGATAAACTCATCTTT.

In its sample, this clone is medium-sized (0.01 to 0.1%). The identical CDR3 is also encoded by other nucleotide sequences in the sample. The chain combines TRDV2 with TRDJ1; D unclear. The CDR3 is 19 residues long. V gave up 1 base and J gave up 3 bases, with 26 bases separating them. Germline V gene data show CDR1 as GEAIGNYY and CDR2 as EKD. The CDR3 DNA sequence: TGTGCCTGTGACACAATCGCTACCGTGGTTACGCAAGGGGCCGATAAACTCATCTTT. Residues: CACDTIATVVTQGADKLIF.

As concerns this clone: A far larger clone is one base from this, pointing to a likely read error. The sample has other DNA sequences that encode this CDR3 too. V and J are TRDV2 and TRDJ1; a weak D match, TRDD3 (6 bases). The CDR3 runs to 14 residues. Germline V gene sequence: CDR1 GEAIGNYY, CDR2 EKD. Trimming took off 2 bases at V and 7 bases at J, with 16 bases between the two ends. CDR3 region: CACDNVLGDSKLIF. The CDR3 DNA reads as TGTGCCTGTGACAACGTACTGGGTGATAGTAAACTCATCTTT.